The 32 T cell receptor beta chains below were found in one sample sequenced in a study of cytomegalovirus exposure and HLA in healthy donors. Primers for the PCR totalled 60 Vbeta and 13 Jbeta. Sequenced by immunoSEQ multiplex PCR; TCRdb stores in-frame clones only, minus some. This repertoire comprises 150,000 to 200,000 clones; its ten largest clones make up around 0.74%. Input material: PBMCs. These receptors came from a boy aged 5-17 years in good health and CMV-seronegative.

CDR3 residues: CASSRGGGNTEAFF. Here the CDR3 DNA reads TGTGCCAGCAGCAGGGGTGGGGGGAACACTGAAGCTTTCTTT. This chain connects TRBV6-5 to TRBJ1-1; possible D gene TRBD1, 6 bases. Germline assignment: CDR1 MNHEY and CDR2 SVGAGI. The CDR3 has 14 amino acids. V lost 6 bases, J lost 1 base, and 12 bases lay in between.

The chain recombines TRBV30 with TRBJ1-1; D remains ambiguous. The CDR3 has 14 residues. Germline assignment: CDR1 GTSNPN and CDR2 SVGIG (reference sequence). Between the trimmed V and J ends, which lost 4 bases and 2 bases, there was a span of 14 bases. The CDR3 sequence is CAWITRLRNTEAFF. The CDR3 nucleotides read TGTGCCTGGATCACGAGACTGAGAAACACTGAAGCTTTCTTT. The full variable domain, rest sourced from reference TRBV30 and TRBJ1-1, is SQTIHQWPATLVQPVGSPLSLECTVEGTSNPNLYWYRQAAGRGLQLLFYSVGIGQISSEVPQNLSASRPQDRQFILSSKKLLLSDSGFYLCAWITRLRNTEAFFGQGTRLTVV.

The chain has TRBV4-1 and TRBJ2-1, with 9 bases that match TRBD2. J was trimmed by 0 bases and V by 1 base; bases with no gene match: 7. Per germline, CDR1 MGHRA and CDR2 YSYEKL. CDR3 size: 18 residues. The CDR3 spells CASSQGVLAGSSYNEQFF. Here the CDR3 DNA reads TGCGCCAGCAGCCAAGGGGTTCTAGCGGGATCCTCCTACAATGAGCAGTTCTTC.

The CDR3 reads CASSAGLGYGYTF. The CDR3 nucleotides read TGTGCCAGCAGCGCAGGGTTGGGATATGGCTACACCTTC. The gene calls are TRBV2 and TRBJ1-2; possible D gene TRBD1, 5 bases. Germline loops: CDR1 SNHLY, CDR2 FYNNEI. There are 13 residues in the CDR3. With 6 bases removed from V and 5 bases from J, the gap between germline ends came to 13 bases.

The chain is built from TRBV7-8 and TRBJ2-5; 7 bases agree with TRBD2. The V gene's germline CDR1 is SGHVS and CDR2 FQNEAQ. The CDR3 spans 15 residues. Losses at the gene ends were 3 bases for V and 1 base for J; bases not matched to a gene: 5. CDR3 nucleotides: TGTGCCAGCAGCTTTATCCAGCGGGGCCAAGAGACCCAGTACTTC. Translated: CASSFIQRGQETQYF. Using reference TRBV7-8 and TRBJ2-5 for the parts outside the CDR3, the full variable domain is GAGVSQSPRYKVAKRGQDVALRCDPISGHVSLFWYQQALGQGPEFLTYFQNEAQLDKSGLPSDRFFAERPEGSVSTLKIQRTQQEDSAVYLCASSFIQRGQETQYFGPGTRLLVL.

The chain carries TRBV11-3 and TRBJ2-7, with D possibly being TRBD1 (5 bases). This CDR3 spans 13 amino acids. Between the trimmed V and J ends, which lost 6 bases and 3 bases, there was a span of 12 bases. CDR1 and CDR2 (germline): SGHNT, YENEEA. In DNA, the CDR3 is TGTGCCAGCAGGAGTAAGGACAACTACGAGCAGTACTTC. The encoded protein is CASRSKDNYEQYF.

The rearrangement uses TRBV6-4 and TRBJ2-3; D perhaps matches TRBD1 (6 bases). The CDR3 spans 14 residues. V dropped 3 bases and J dropped 1 base, with 8 bases sitting between them. Looked up from germline, CDR1 is MRHNA and CDR2 is SNTAGT. CDR3: CASSDDRRTDTQYF. CDR3 DNA: TGTGCCAGCAGTGATGACAGGCGCACAGATACGCAGTATTTT.

This chain links TRBV11-2 with TRBJ2-4; 7 bases align to TRBD1. From germline, CDR1 is SGHAT and CDR2 FQNNGV. The CDR3 has 19 residues. After removal of 3 bases from V and 0 bases from J, the junction contained 14 bases not matched to a gene. CDR3 in DNA: TGTGCCAGCAGCTTTCCCGCGTCAACAGGGGTCTTAGCCAAAAACATTCAGTACTTC. As protein: CASSFPASTGVLAKNIQYF.

The J gene is TRBJ1-2, the V gene TRBV4-1; TRBD1 matches at 9 bases. The germline V gene has CDR1 MGHRA and CDR2 YSYEKL. J was trimmed by 8 bases and V by 2 bases; bases with no gene match: 6. The CDR3 length is 14 residues. The CDR3 bases are TGCGCCAGCAGCCAACCGGGACAGGGTCGGGGCTACACCTTC. Translated: CASSQPGQGRGYTF.

The V gene is TRBV7-9, the J gene TRBJ1-4; D unresolved. The CDR3 sequence is 15 residues long. V gave up 1 base and J gave up 8 bases, with 14 bases separating them. CDR1 is SEHNR, CDR2 FQNEAQ, per germline (reference sequence). CDR3 DNA sequence: TGTGCCAGCAGCTTAGAGTGGAGTTTTGACGAAAAACTGTTTTTT. Encoded protein: CASSLEWSFDEKLFF.

The genes are TRBV5-6 and TRBJ2-5, with 10 bases aligning to TRBD1. The CDR3 covers 15 residues. V shed 5 bases and J 7 bases; nucleotides not matched to a gene: 11. Germline loops: CDR1 SGHDT, CDR2 YYEEEE. The DNA of the CDR3 is TGTGCCAGCAGTCCGGACAGGGGGGCCCTAGTGACCCAGTACTTC. Amino acids: CASSPDRGALVTQYF.

A note on this clone: The same CDR3 can be traced to other DNA sequences in this sample. This rearrangement joins TRBV19 to TRBJ2-7, with D unresolved. The germline gives CDR1 LNHDA, CDR2 SQIVND (reference sequence). The germline V and J ends were trimmed by 1 base and 0 bases, with 4 bases remaining between them. The length of the CDR3 is 13 residues. The CDR3 sequence: CASSIGSSYEQYF. Written as DNA, the CDR3 is TGTGCCAGTAGTATAGGGAGCTCCTACGAGCAGTACTTC.

The chain couples TRBV29-1 to TRBJ2-3; TRBD2 matches 13 bases. Germline V gene sequence: CDR1 SQVTM, CDR2 ANQGSEA. The CDR3 is 14 residues long. V was clipped by 7 bases and J by 1 base; unmatched bases: 2. The CDR3 DNA sequence: TGCAGCGCCGGGACTAGCGGGGGCACAGATACGCAGTATTTT. Protein product: CSAGTSGGTDTQYF.

The chain has TRBV9 and TRBJ2-5; TRBD1 is a possible D gene (5 bases). Trimming stripped 6 bases from V and 2 bases from J, with 17 bases between. CDR1 is SGDLS, CDR2 YYNGEE, per germline. The CDR3 covers 15 residues. The CDR3 protein is CASTAGAPSQETQYF. The DNA for the CDR3 is TGTGCCAGCACCGCTGGGGCCCCCTCACAAGAGACCCAGTACTTC.

The chain employs TRBV13 and TRBJ1-2; 7 nucleotides match TRBD1. The V gene's germline CDR1 is PRHDT and CDR2 FYEKMQ (reference sequence). V dropped 5 bases and J dropped 8; count of bases not matched to a gene: 14. The CDR3 runs to 15 residues. In DNA, the CDR3 is TGTGCCAGCAGCATCAGACAGGGTGGGGGTAAAGGCTACACCTTC. It encodes CASSIRQGGGKGYTF. The whole variable domain, filled in from reference TRBV13 and TRBJ1-2, reads AAGVIQSPRHLIKEKRETATLKCYPIPRHDTVYWYQQGPGQDPQFLISFYEKMQSDKGSIPDRFSAQQFSDYHSELNMSSLELGDSALYFCASSIRQGGGKGYTFGSGTRLTVV.

The chain combines TRBV15 with TRBJ1-5; D not certain. Trimming took off 3 bases at V and 9 bases at J, with 6 bases between the two ends. CDR1 LNHNV and CDR2 YYDKDF come from the germline V gene (reference sequence). This CDR3 has 11 residues. Here the CDR3 reads CATSSYGPQHF. CDR3 bases: TGTGCCACCAGCAGTTACGGGCCCCAGCATTTT.

This chain links TRBV7-9 with TRBJ1-2; 8 bases match TRBD1. This CDR3 region has 13 residues. Germline V gene data show CDR1 as SEHNR and CDR2 as FQNEAQ (reference sequence). V lost 5 bases, J lost 6 bases, and 5 bases stayed unmatched. The CDR3 loop reads CASSEDRENGYTF. In nucleotides, the CDR3 is TGTGCCAGCAGCGAGGACAGGGAGAATGGCTACACCTTC.

The chain couples TRBV19 to TRBJ1-5; 7 bases align to TRBD1. The germline V gene encodes CDR1 LNHDA and CDR2 SQIVND (reference sequence). This CDR3 has 14 amino acids. V shed 8 bases, J shed 4 bases, and the junction held 8 bases outside the gene matches. Here the CDR3 DNA reads TGTGCCAGTGCCGTGGACAGGACAAATCAGCCCCAGCATTTT. Translated: CASAVDRTNQPQHF.

This chain links TRBV5-1 with TRBJ2-7; D ambiguous. CDR3 size: 12 residues. CDR1 and CDR2 from the germline V gene are SGHRS and YFSETQ. Trimming removed 2 bases at V and 3 bases at J, with 6 bases between. The CDR3: CASSFTRYEQYF. As DNA, the CDR3 is TGCGCCAGCAGCTTCACACGCTACGAGCAGTACTTC.

The rearrangement uses TRBV7-3 and TRBJ1-2; TRBD1 matches at 12 bases. After removal of 2 bases from V and 0 bases from J, the junction contained 4 bases not matched to a gene. The CDR3 sequence is 17 residues long. The germline gives CDR1 SGHTA, CDR2 FQGTGA. CDR3 sequence reads: CASSLWDRGLANYGYTF. DNA of the CDR3: TGTGCCAGCAGCTTATGGGACAGGGGGCTCGCTAACTATGGCTACACCTTC.

The rearrangement links TRBV11-3 to TRBJ2-7; 7 bases fit TRBD1. The germline gives CDR1 SGHNT, CDR2 YENEEA. V lost 5 bases, J lost 5 bases, and 3 bases stayed unmatched. The CDR3 is 12 residues long. CDR3 protein: CASSRGGNEQYF. CDR3 DNA sequence: TGTGCCAGCAGCCGAGGGGGCAACGAGCAGTACTTC.

The chain combines TRBV15 with TRBJ2-7, with 7 bases that match TRBD2. This CDR3 comprises 14 residues. V was clipped by 4 bases and J by 3 bases; unmatched bases: 6. CDR1 LNHNV and CDR2 YYDKDF come from the germline V gene (reference sequence). The CDR3 DNA follows: TGTGCCACCAGCATAGGACGGGGGGTCTACGAGCAGTACTTC. Amino acid sequence: CATSIGRGVYEQYF.

This chain links TRBV5-4 with TRBJ1-3; TRBD1 might be the D (5 bases). Per germline, CDR1 SGHNT and CDR2 YYREEE (reference sequence). Trimming removed 4 bases from V and 3 bases from J, with 17 bases in between. This CDR3 spans 16 amino acids. Here the CDR3 reads CASSPPAGLDGNTIYF. DNA of the CDR3: TGTGCCAGCAGCCCGCCCGCGGGACTCGATGGAAACACCATATATTTT.

The chain has TRBV4-3 and TRBJ2-2, with D maybe TRBD2 (5 bases). Germline CDR1 reads LGHNA; CDR2 reads YSLEER. Trimming took off 4 bases at V and 1 base at J, with 13 bases between the two ends. The CDR3 covers 16 residues. This CDR3 reads CASSPRTFLNTGELFF. CDR3 sequence (DNA): TGCGCCAGCAGCCCCCGGACTTTCTTGAACACCGGGGAGCTGTTTTTT.

The chain has TRBV11-2 and TRBJ2-4; 7 bases are shared with TRBD1. Per germline, CDR1 SGHAT and CDR2 FQNNGV. The CDR3 loop spans 14 amino acids. CDR3 in amino acids: CAVGDRESKNIQYF. In DNA form, the CDR3 reads TGTGCAGTGGGTGACAGGGAATCCAAAAACATTCAGTACTTC.

The chain recombines TRBV30 with TRBJ2-7, with TRBD2 as a possible D gene (6 bases). The germline gives CDR1 GTSNPN, CDR2 SVGIG (reference sequence). The CDR3 contains 11 residues. The CDR3 region has the DNA TGTGCTACCGCCGGGAGCTACGAGCAGTACTTC. Amino acid sequence: CATAGSYEQYF.

This chain links TRBV27 with TRBJ2-1, with TRBD1 matching 9 bases. Germline V gene sequence: CDR1 MNHEY, CDR2 SMNVEV (reference sequence). This CDR3 is built from 13 residues. The J segment lost 8 bases and the V segment lost 4 bases, leaving 3 bases of the junction unmatched. The CDR3 here is CASSYGTGYEQFF. CDR3 coding DNA: TGTGCCAGCAGTTACGGGACAGGGTATGAGCAGTTCTTC.

The chain is built from TRBV6-1 and TRBJ1-1; the match to TRBD1 covers 7 bases. This CDR3 spans 15 amino acids. V lost 7 bases to trimming and J lost 0 bases; unmatched junction nucleotides: 8. Germline loops: CDR1 MNHNS, CDR2 SASEGT. The CDR3 DNA sequence: TGTGCCAGCACTTTGGCGGGGACAGTGAACACTGAAGCTTTCTTT. Encoded protein: CASTLAGTVNTEAFF.

This chain uses TRBV7-2 with TRBJ2-1, with 11 bases lining up with TRBD2. Germline CDR1 SGHTA, CDR2 FQGNSA. V dropped 6 bases and J dropped 5; count of bases not matched to a gene: 9. The CDR3 length is 16 residues. This CDR3 reads CASSLSSTSGNNEQFF. For the CDR3, the DNA is TGTGCCAGCAGTCTCTCGTCGACTAGCGGGAACAATGAGCAGTTCTTC.

The chain is built from TRBV19 and TRBJ1-5; TRBD1 agrees at 7 bases. After removal of 7 bases from V and 3 bases from J, the junction contained 9 bases not matched to a gene. The CDR3 has 15 residues. In germline, CDR1 is LNHDA, CDR2 SQIVND (reference sequence). The CDR3 region is CASTVSGQLNQPQHF. The CDR3, as DNA: TGTGCCAGTACAGTATCGGGACAGCTCAATCAGCCCCAGCATTTT.

The chain carries TRBV9 and TRBJ2-3, with D possibly TRBD1 on 5 matching bases. The V end was cut by 4 bases, the J end by 2 bases, with 8 bases between. The CDR3 contains 13 residues. CDR1 SGDLS and CDR2 YYNGEE come from the germline V gene. The CDR3 here is CASSTTATDTQYF. The CDR3 nucleotides read TGTGCCAGCAGCACGACAGCCACAGATACGCAGTATTTT. The variable domain in full, completed from reference TRBV9 and TRBJ2-3, reads DSGVTQTPKHLITATGQRVTLRCSPRSGDLSVYWYQQSLDQGLQFLIQYYNGEERAKGNILERFSAQQFPDLHSELNLSSLELGDSALYFCASSTTATDTQYFGPGTRLTVL.

The V call is TRBV2, the J call TRBJ2-7; D might be TRBD2 (6 bases). V lost 7 bases to trimming and J lost 2 bases, with 15 bases between them. Germline CDR1 and CDR2: SNHLY and FYNNEI. The CDR3 runs to 14 residues. The CDR3 spells CASTRRRDTYEQYF. For the CDR3, the DNA is TGTGCCAGCACCCGAAGGAGGGATACCTACGAGCAGTACTTC.